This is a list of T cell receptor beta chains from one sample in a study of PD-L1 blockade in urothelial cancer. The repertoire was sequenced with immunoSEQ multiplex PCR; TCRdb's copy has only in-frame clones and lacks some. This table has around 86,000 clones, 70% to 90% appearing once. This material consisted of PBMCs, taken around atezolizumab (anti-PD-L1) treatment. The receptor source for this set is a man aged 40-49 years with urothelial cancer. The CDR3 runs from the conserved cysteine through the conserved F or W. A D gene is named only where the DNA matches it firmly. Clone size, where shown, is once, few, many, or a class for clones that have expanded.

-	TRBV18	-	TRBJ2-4	TGTGCCAGCTCACCAGTTCAGGTCCAAAACATTCAGTACTTC	CASSPVQVQNIQYF
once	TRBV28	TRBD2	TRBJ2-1	TGTGCCAGCAGCGGACTAGCGGGAGGGGTTGAGCAGTTCTTC	CASSGLAGGVEQFF
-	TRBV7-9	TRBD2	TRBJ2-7	TGTGCCAGCAGCTCCTACCCGACTAGCGGAGCGGTAATGGAGCAGTACTTC	CASSSYPTSGAVMEQYF
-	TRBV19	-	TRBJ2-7	TGTGCCAGTAGTATAGCCAGGATTGATTTGTACGAGCAGTACTTC	CASSIARIDLYEQYF
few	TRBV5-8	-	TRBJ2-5	TGTGCCAGCAGCCAAGGGGCTAATTGGGAGACCCAGTACTTC	CASSQGANWETQYF
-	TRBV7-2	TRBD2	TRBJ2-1	TGTGCCAGCAGCTTGGGGGGACTAGCGGGAAGGTACAATGAGCAGTTCTTC	CASSLGGLAGRYNEQFF
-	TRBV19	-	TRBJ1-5	TGTGCCAGTAGTCCCCGAATGGGACTCCCAAATCAGCCCCAGCATTTT	CASSPRMGLPNQPQHF
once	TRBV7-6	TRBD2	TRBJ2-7	TGTGCCAGCAGCTCTACTAGCGGGAGGTTCGAGCAGTACTTC	CASSSTSGRFEQYF
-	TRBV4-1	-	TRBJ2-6	TGCGCCAGCAGCCGAGGAGGGAGTGGGGCCAACGTCCTGACTTTC	CASSRGGSGANVLTF
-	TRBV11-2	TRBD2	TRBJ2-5	TGTGCCAGCAGCTTAATGTTCAGCACCGGGAGGGTGGAGACCCAGTACTTC	CASSLMFSTGRVETQYF
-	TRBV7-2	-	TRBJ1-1	TGTGCCAGCAGCTTAAGGTTTCGGGGGGGGAACACTGAAGCTTTCTTT	CASSLRFRGGNTEAFF
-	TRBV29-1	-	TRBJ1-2	TGCAGCGGTGCAGGGCCTCTTGGCTACACCTTC	CSGAGPLGYTF
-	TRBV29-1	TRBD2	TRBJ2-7	TGCAGCGTCATGGGGGGAGGGGTCGAGCAGTACTTC	CSVMGGGVEQYF
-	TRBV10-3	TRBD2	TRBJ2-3	TGTGCCATCGGGGGGGTGGGGGTCACAGATACGCAGTATTTT	CAIGGVGVTDTQYF
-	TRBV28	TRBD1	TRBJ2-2	TGTGCCAGCAGTCCTACAGGGGGGACCGGGGAGCTGTTTTTT	CASSPTGGTGELFF
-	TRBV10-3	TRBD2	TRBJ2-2	TGTGCCATCAAAGGGCGGGAGTCCGGGGAGCTGTTTTTT	CAIKGRESGELFF
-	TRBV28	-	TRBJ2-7	TGTGCCAGCAGTCAGACACAGGTACCCTCCTACGAGCAGTACTTC	CASSQTQVPSYEQYF
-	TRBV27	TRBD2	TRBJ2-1	TGTGCCAGCAGTTTTAGCGGGAGGGCCTACAATGAGCAGTTCTTC	CASSFSGRAYNEQFF
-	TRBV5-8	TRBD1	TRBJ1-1	TGTGCCAGCAGCTTGGGTAGACAGGGGAGGTACACTGAAGCTTTCTTT	CASSLGRQGRYTEAFF
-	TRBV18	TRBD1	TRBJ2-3	TGTGCCAGCTCACCACAGGGGGCCGGCACAGATACGCAGTATTTT	CASSPQGAGTDTQYF
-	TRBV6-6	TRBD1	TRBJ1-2	TGTGCCAGCAGCTTCGACAGGGGTAGTTATGGCTACACCTTC	CASSFDRGSYGYTF